The clone carrying this T cell receptor (beta chain) was seen a single time. Assay used: immunoSEQ multiplex PCR; TCRdb lists only in-frame clones, some missing. The data hold around 90,000 clones, with roughly 93% observed a single time. CDR1 is MNHEY and CDR2 is SMNVEV in the germline V gene (reference sequence). The CDR3 loop spans 17 amino acids. V gave up 2 bases and J gave up 5 bases; unmatched junction bases: 11. The data were taken from a study of technical replicates of blood from a handful of donors. Specimen: T cells isolated from PBMCs. The chain joins TRBV27 to TRBJ2-2, with TRBD1 matching over 7 bases. The sequence came from a human donor in good health. Written as DNA, the CDR3 is TGTGCCAGCAGTTTAATCCCTGGGACAGCTAATACCGGGGAGCTGTTTTTT. As protein: CASSLIPGTANTGELFF.